This T cell receptor (beta chain) emerged from a study of regulatory T cells in long-lasting Graves disease. This clonotype was counted a few times. It may be a read error: a sequence one base away is much more abundant. Sample time point: persistent/refractory GD, antithyroid drugs over 5 years with positive TRAb. From RNA extracted from PBMCs, the TCR library was made. Building the TCR beta libraries relied on iRepertoire HTBI primers, and CDR3 regions underwent Arm-PCR. TCRdb passed the multiplex PCR reads through MiXCR, listing each CDR3 protein once. The sample gives almost 350,000 distinct CDR3 sequences, 15% to 20% of which show up once; less than 35% is in the top ten. The sequence was collected from a female donor with Graves disease. The starting material was peripheral blood mononuclear cells (PBMCs), obtained when the disease was refractory, from a patient treated with antithyroid drugs.

In nucleotides, the CDR3 is TGTGCCAGCAGTCTTATGCCTACAGTGAACACTGAAGCTTTCTTT. This encodes CASSLMPTVNTEAFF. The chain joins TRBV12-3 or TRBV12-4 to TRBJ1-1; no clear D gene. The CDR3 runs to 15 residues. The V gene lost 5 bases and the J gene lost 0 bases, with 13 bases spanning the gap.